These 23 T cell receptor beta chains came from one sample sequenced in a study of cytomegalovirus exposure and HLA in healthy donors. Researchers ran the PCR with 60 Vbeta and 13 Jbeta primers. Method: immunoSEQ multiplex PCR; TCRdb's copy keeps in-frame clones and lacks some. The table shows about 98,000 clones, with approximately 79% occurring only once. Sequencing used PBMCs. All receptors come from a male donor in good health and CMV-seronegative.

This clone has just one count. The chain is built from TRBV30 and TRBJ1-2; no clear D gene. CDR1 and CDR2 from the germline V gene are GTSNPN and SVGIG (reference sequence). This CDR3 comprises 14 residues. V was shortened by 0 bases and J by 4 bases, with 12 bases between the two germline ends. CDR3 sequence reads: CAWSVLSGVYGYTF. In DNA, the CDR3 is TGTGCCTGGAGTGTACTGTCGGGTGTCTATGGCTACACCTTC. The variable domain in full, with the rest retrieved from reference TRBV30 and TRBJ1-2, is SQTIHQWPATLVQPVGSPLSLECTVEGTSNPNLYWYRQAAGRGLQLLFYSVGIGQISSEVPQNLSASRPQDRQFILSSKKLLLSDSGFYLCAWSVLSGVYGYTFGSGTRLTVV.

V and J are TRBV4-2 and TRBJ2-1; TRBD2 aligns across 8 bases. This CDR3 contains 16 residues. CDR1 and CDR2 (germline): LGHNA, YNFKEQ. V trimming: 3 bases; J trimming: 8 bases; junction bases outside the gene matches: 12. The CDR3 DNA reads as TGTGCCAGCAGCCAGGCTTCCCGAGCGGGAGACTATGAGCAGTTCTTC. As protein: CASSQASRAGDYEQFF.

The chain's CDR3 is CASNSPLLRGYTF. CDR3 DNA sequence: TGTGCCAGTAACTCCCCTTTACTAAGGGGCTACACCTTC. The rearrangement uses TRBV19 and TRBJ1-2; no reliable D call. The length of the CDR3 is 13 residues. The V gene's germline CDR1 is LNHDA and CDR2 SQIVND (reference sequence). Trimming cost V 7 bases and J 8 bases, with 17 bases left between them.

The chain couples TRBV11-2 to TRBJ2-7; D might be TRBD1 (5 bases). The V end lost 2 bases, the J end lost 5 bases, and 13 bases lay between the germline ends. Germline V CDR1 and CDR2: SGHAT, FQNNGV. This CDR3 has 14 residues. This chain's CDR3 is CASSLRQGGNEQYF. The CDR3, as DNA: TGTGCCAGCAGCTTACGGCAGGGCGGAAACGAGCAGTACTTC.

This chain links TRBV9 with TRBJ1-2, with TRBD1 as a possible D gene (5 bases). V was shortened by 4 bases and J by 8 bases, with 15 bases between the two germline ends. There are 13 residues in the CDR3. Germline V gene data show CDR1 as SGDLS and CDR2 as YYNGEE. CDR3: CASSPGLLWGYTF. CDR3 sequence (DNA): TGTGCCAGCAGCCCGGGACTGTTGTGGGGCTACACCTTC.

The chain carries TRBV18 and TRBJ2-1; maybe TRBD1 (6 bases). Trimming left V 3 bases short and J 7 bases short, with 22 bases between. The CDR3 has 17 amino acids. Germline V CDR1 and CDR2: KGHSH, LQKENI. The CDR3 DNA sequence: TGTGCCAGCTCACCGCCCCGGGACAAAGGGGAAAGGAATGAGCAGTTCTTC. Encoded protein: CASSPPRDKGERNEQFF.

The chain uses TRBV25-1 and TRBJ2-1, with TRBD2 as a possible D gene (6 bases). Germline V CDR1 and CDR2: MGHDK, SYGVNS. The CDR3 consists of 15 residues. The V end was cut by 2 bases, the J end by 5 bases, with 13 bases between. This CDR3 is CASSEPGTADNEQFF. CDR3 coding DNA: TGTGCCAGCAGTGAACCCGGGACTGCAGACAATGAGCAGTTCTTC.

The DNA for the CDR3 is TGCGCCAGCAGAAAGGAGGCCTCATCCTACGAGCAGTACTTC. The encoded protein is CASRKEASSYEQYF. The chain combines TRBV5-1 with TRBJ2-7; D is possibly TRBD2 (5 bases). V lost 5 bases to trimming and J lost 1 base, with 13 bases between them. In germline, CDR1 is SGHRS, CDR2 YFSETQ. The CDR3 extends over 14 amino acids.

The chain is built from TRBV6-1 and TRBJ2-7, with 7 bases aligning to TRBD1. Germline V gene sequence: CDR1 MNHNS, CDR2 SASEGT. Trimming at V came to 8 bases and at J to 2 bases, leaving 12 bases not matched to a gene. The CDR3 loop spans 15 amino acids. The CDR3 here is CASAKWPQGAYEQYF. In DNA form, the CDR3 reads TGTGCCAGCGCGAAGTGGCCTCAGGGGGCCTACGAGCAGTACTTC.

The rearrangement uses TRBV6-5 and TRBJ2-2; no firm D call. Per germline, CDR1 MNHEY and CDR2 SVGAGI. The CDR3 covers 14 residues. V was pared by 6 bases and J by 0 bases, with 8 bases between. The CDR3 loop reads CASRSTSNTGELFF. As DNA, the CDR3 is TGTGCCAGCAGAAGTACATCGAACACCGGGGAGCTGTTTTTT.

CDR3 DNA: TGTGCCTGGAGTGTACACAGGGTAGCCAAAAACATTCAGTACTTC. Its translation: CAWSVHRVAKNIQYF. J is TRBJ2-4 and V is TRBV30, with D possibly being TRBD1 (6 bases). The CDR3 has 15 amino acids. The germline gives CDR1 GTSNPN, CDR2 SVGIG (reference sequence). V was clipped by 0 bases and J by 0 bases, with 9 bases between them.

The J gene is TRBJ2-7, the V gene TRBV12-5; a possible D gene is TRBD1 (6 bases). Germline CDR1 LGHNT, CDR2 FRNRAP. V lost 6 bases and J lost 0, with 15 bases in between. The CDR3 has 15 amino acids. The CDR3 spells CASGLSRTDSYEQYF. CDR3 sequence (DNA): TGTGCTAGTGGACTATCAAGGACAGACTCCTACGAGCAGTACTTC.

In this sample, this clone turned up once. The chain recombines TRBV29-1 with TRBJ2-7; 8 positions agree with TRBD1. The junction had 11 bases not matched to a gene; V was cut back by 5 bases and J by 5 bases. The CDR3 is 14 residues long. Germline V gene data show CDR1 as SQVTM and CDR2 as ANQGSEA. CDR3 sequence (DNA): TGCAGCGTTACTCTCCAGGGGGCGCAGAACGAGCAGTACTTC. It encodes CSVTLQGAQNEQYF.

The chain has TRBV19 and TRBJ2-5; a possible D gene is TRBD1 (6 bases). The CDR3 runs 15 residues. V gave up 0 bases and J gave up 4 bases, with 12 bases separating them. Germline V lookup: CDR1 LNHDA, CDR2 SQIVND (reference sequence). The CDR3 bases are TGTGCCAGTAGTATAGATCTGGGCAGGGGAGAGACCCAGTACTTC. Protein: CASSIDLGRGETQYF.

This rearrangement joins TRBV29-1 to TRBJ2-7, with D possibly being TRBD1 (7 bases). Germline V CDR1 and CDR2: SQVTM, ANQGSEA. The CDR3 length is 13 residues. V was trimmed by 3 bases and J by 5 bases, leaving 14 bases between them. The CDR3 sequence is CSVDGGQTNEQYF. For the CDR3, the DNA is TGCAGCGTTGACGGGGGACAGACTAACGAGCAGTACTTC.

The chain combines TRBV30 with TRBJ2-5; D perhaps matches TRBD2 (5 bases). Trimming took off 3 bases at V and 4 bases at J, with 6 bases between the two ends. This CDR3 is 11 amino acids long. The germline V gene encodes CDR1 GTSNPN and CDR2 SVGIG (reference sequence). Written as DNA, the CDR3 is TGTGCCTGGAGCGGAGGAGAGACCCAGTACTTC. Its protein product is CAWSGGETQYF.

J is TRBJ1-2 and V is TRBV5-1, with 8 bases fitting TRBD1. Trimming took 4 bases from V and 8 from J; bases not matched to a gene: 10. Germline CDR1 SGHRS, CDR2 YFSETQ. This CDR3 comprises 14 residues. As DNA, the CDR3 is TGCGCCAGCAGCCGCGAACAGGGGGTAAAAGGCTACACCTTC. It encodes CASSREQGVKGYTF.

This chain connects TRBV28 to TRBJ2-2; tentative D call: TRBD1 (6 bases). Trimming shortened V by 1 base and J by 10 bases, and 13 bases separated the two germline ends. Germline CDR1 is MDHEN and CDR2 is SYDVKM. This CDR3 contains 14 residues. In DNA form, the CDR3 reads TGTGCCAGCAGTTTATTAAGGGGGATGGAGGAGCTGTTTTTT. Protein: CASSLLRGMEELFF.

The chain couples TRBV6-5 to TRBJ2-7; TRBD1 matches at 10 bases. The CDR3 has 14 residues. V lost 2 bases and J lost 2; bases outside the gene matches: 0. Germline-derived CDR1 and CDR2 are MNHEY and SVGAGI. This chain's CDR3 is CASSYGTGAYEQYF. The DNA of the CDR3 is TGTGCCAGCAGTTACGGGACAGGGGCCTACGAGCAGTACTTC.

This clone was seen only once. The chain couples TRBV7-9 to TRBJ2-7, with D possibly being TRBD1 (6 bases). The CDR3 has 12 residues. CDR1 is SEHNR, CDR2 FQNEAQ, per germline (reference sequence). V lost 9 bases, J lost 4 bases, and 13 bases lay in between. The CDR3 region has the DNA TGTGCCAGTGGGCACAGGGCTTACGAGCAGTACTTC. Protein: CASGHRAYEQYF.

This clone was recorded a few times. This chain links TRBV11-3 with TRBJ1-3; D is ambiguous. Trimming removed 9 bases at V and 0 bases at J, with 9 bases between. The CDR3 is 13 amino acids. Germline V lookup: CDR1 SGHNT, CDR2 YENEEA. The CDR3 sequence is CARPRFSGNTIYF. The CDR3 DNA follows: TGTGCCAGACCCAGGTTCTCTGGAAACACCATATATTTT.

The chain has TRBV9 and TRBJ2-7; 14 nucleotides line up with TRBD2. The germline gives CDR1 SGDLS, CDR2 YYNGEE. The CDR3 runs to 15 residues. V shed 3 bases, J shed 7 bases, and the junction held 6 bases outside the gene matches. The chain's CDR3 is CASSESGTSGREQYF. CDR3 nucleotide sequence: TGTGCCAGCAGCGAGTCCGGGACTAGCGGGAGAGAGCAGTACTTC. Combining the CDR3 with reference TRBV9 and TRBJ2-7 gives the whole variable domain DSGVTQTPKHLITATGQRVTLRCSPRSGDLSVYWYQQSLDQGLQFLIQYYNGEERAKGNILERFSAQQFPDLHSELNLSSLELGDSALYFCASSESGTSGREQYFGPGTRLTVT.

This clone was seen a handful of times. The chain uses TRBV29-1 and TRBJ1-2; the D gene is possibly TRBD1 (5 bases). The V gene lost 2 bases and the J gene lost 4 bases, with 17 bases spanning the gap. CDR3 length equals 15 residues. CDR1 is SQVTM and CDR2 is ANQGSEA in the germline V gene. The CDR3 is CSVESGDSPLYGYTF. CDR3 nucleotides: TGCAGCGTTGAATCCGGAGACAGCCCCCTCTATGGCTACACCTTC.